The 23 T cell receptor beta chains below come from one sample, sequenced in a study of Graves' ophthalmopathy and Graves' hyperthyroidism. The study amplified TCR beta CDR3 regions using RNA transcripts. The authors performed first-round RT-PCR with HTBI primers and then a second-round multiplex PCR. TCRdb called the multiplex PCR reads again in MiXCR, with one record for every CDR3 protein. The data show more than 1,000,000 distinct CDR3 sequences, around a third seen once. Material for sequencing was peripheral blood or thyroid tissue (not recorded which). All receptors come from an adult man with Graves' hyperthyroidism.

The chain carries TRBV20-1 and TRBJ2-5, with 8 bases fitting TRBD1. V dropped 1 base and J dropped 2; count of bases not matched to a gene: 6. Germline V lookup: CDR1 DFQATT, CDR2 SNEGSKA (reference sequence). This CDR3 has 15 residues. CDR3 DNA: TGCAGTGCTAGAGCTTTGAGACAGGGGCAAGAGACCCAGTACTTC. This gives the protein CSARALRQGQETQYF.

This clonotype was seen more than once but under ten times. The chain recombines TRBV20-1 with TRBJ2-7, with 11 positions matching TRBD1. The J segment lost 3 bases and the V segment lost 5 bases, leaving 12 bases of the junction unmatched. The CDR3 extends over 16 amino acids. In germline, CDR1 is DFQATT, CDR2 SNEGSKA (reference sequence). Here the CDR3 DNA reads TGCAGTGCTGCAGATTTCTCCGGGACAGGGGGCTACGAGCAGTACTTC. Protein product: CSAADFSGTGGYEQYF.

As for this clonotype: A read error may explain this, as a much larger clone is one base away. This CDR3 is CSASGRDRGTYEQFF. The CDR3 coding sequence is TGCAGTGCTAGTGGAAGGGACAGGGGAACCTACGAGCAGTTCTTC. The chain uses TRBV20-1 and TRBJ2-1, with 10 bases fitting TRBD1. The CDR3 totals 15 residues. V trimming: 3 bases; J trimming: 10 bases; junction bases outside the gene matches: 12. In germline, CDR1 is DFQATT, CDR2 SNEGSKA (reference sequence).

This chain connects TRBV25-1 to TRBJ2-5; D unclear. Germline assignment: CDR1 MGHDK and CDR2 SYGVNS. V was pared by 7 bases and J by 2 bases, with 23 bases between. The CDR3 runs 17 residues. CDR3 nucleotide sequence: TGTGCCAGCACCAAATGGTCGGGCACCCCTAGGCAAGAGACCCAGTACTTC. This sequence encodes CASTKWSGTPRQETQYF.

This clonotype was seen many times. CDR3 amino acids: CASRNTDVYGYTF. As DNA, the CDR3 is TGTGCCAGCAGAAATACAGATGTTTATGGCTACACCTTC. The chain links TRBV6-1 to TRBJ1-2; D is unresolved. The V gene lost 6 bases and the J gene lost 5 bases, with 13 bases spanning the gap. Germline V gene lookup returns CDR1 MNHNS and CDR2 SASEGT. CDR3 length: 13 amino acids.

This clonotype was seen only once. The V and J genes are TRBV20-1 and TRBJ1-5, with 11 bases matching TRBD1. This CDR3 has 15 amino acids. CDR1 is DFQATT, CDR2 SNEGSKA, per germline (reference sequence). Germline trimming cut 5 bases from V and 7 bases from J; bases unmatched to any gene: 10. CDR3 loop: CSAGAGTGGRQPQHF. CDR3 coding DNA: TGCAGTGCTGGGGCCGGGACAGGGGGGAGACAGCCCCAGCATTTT.

The chain carries TRBV2 and TRBJ1-4; 8 bases align to TRBD1. The CDR3 has 20 residues. Germline V gene lookup returns CDR1 SNHLY and CDR2 FYNNEI. Unmatched junction bases numbered 13, after V lost 1 base and J lost 0 bases. This CDR3 reads CASSEVGGGQGFSTNEKLFF. As DNA, the CDR3 is TGTGCCAGCAGTGAAGTCGGGGGAGGACAGGGCTTCTCAACTAATGAAAAACTGTTTTTT.

This clonotype appeared a few times. The V gene is TRBV3-1, the J gene TRBJ1-3; D gene uncertain. Germline CDR1 and CDR2: LGHDT and YNNKEL (reference sequence). This CDR3 spans 16 amino acids. The V end lost 0 bases, the J end lost 4 bases, and 13 bases lay between the germline ends. CDR3 in amino acids: CASSQEHRVVGNTIYF. CDR3 coding DNA: TGTGCCAGCAGCCAAGAACACAGAGTTGTCGGAAACACCATATATTTT.

The rearrangement joins TRBV15 to TRBJ1-6; 9 nucleotides line up with TRBD1. The CDR3 totals 16 residues. From germline, CDR1 is LNHNV and CDR2 YYDKDF (reference sequence). Germline trimming cut 3 bases from V and 10 bases from J; bases unmatched to any gene: 10. CDR3 sequence reads: CATSREPGQGGSPLHF. DNA for the CDR3: TGTGCCACCAGCAGGGAGCCGGGACAGGGCGGATCACCCCTCCACTTT.

As concerns this clonotype: A much larger clone differs by one base, so this may be a read error. This chain links TRBV11-2 with TRBJ2-7; D not certain. The CDR3 totals 12 residues. Germline V gene data show CDR1 as SGHAT and CDR2 as FQNNGV. Trimming took off 8 bases at V and 6 bases at J, with 14 bases between the two ends. The CDR3 bases are TGTGCCAGCGGCTACGGACCAGGCGAGCAGTACTTC. As protein: CASGYGPGEQYF.

Only a few counts were recorded for this clonotype. V and J are TRBV6-5 and TRBJ2-5; no firm D call. The CDR3 runs 14 residues. V was clipped by 0 bases and J by 1 base, with 6 bases between them. Per the germline V gene, CDR1 is MNHEY and CDR2 is SVGAGI. CDR3 protein: CASSYSKGQETQYF. CDR3 coding DNA: TGTGCCAGCAGTTACTCGAAGGGCCAAGAGACCCAGTACTTC.

This clonotype came up many times. This sequence joins TRBV6-5 and TRBJ2-5; no clear D. The V end was cut by 5 bases, the J end by 2 bases, with 12 bases between. The CDR3 loop spans 14 amino acids. CDR1 is MNHEY, CDR2 SVGAGI, per germline. The CDR3, as DNA: TGTGCCAGCAGTCTGCGCGAAGCACAAGAGACCCAGTACTTC. Translation gives CASSLREAQETQYF.

This clonotype was found a few times. A much larger clone sits a single nucleotide away, making a read error possible. V and J are TRBV10-2 and TRBJ2-7, with D unresolved. Germline CDR1 WSHSY, CDR2 SAAADI. V was clipped by 7 bases and J by 6 bases, with 13 bases between them. This CDR3 is 12 amino acids long. For the CDR3, the DNA is TGCGCCAGCATGCCTGCTGGTGGCGAGCAGTACTTC. This translates into CASMPAGGEQYF.

This clonotype appeared many times. This chain joins TRBV29-1 and TRBJ2-7; tentatively, D is TRBD2 (6 bases). Germline V gives CDR1 SQVTM, CDR2 ANQGSEA. There are 11 residues in the CDR3. Trimming took off 4 bases at V and 6 bases at J, with 10 bases between the two ends. CDR3 sequence: CSVVQGGEQYF. CDR3 coding DNA: TGCAGCGTTGTGCAGGGAGGCGAGCAGTACTTC.

The J gene is TRBJ1-5, the V gene TRBV29-1; possible D gene TRBD1, 5 bases. The ends were cut back, 8 bases at V and 0 bases at J, with 29 bases in the middle. CDR1 and CDR2 (germline): SQVTM, ANQGSEA. The CDR3 runs 19 residues. CDR3 protein: CSSGKSRGVPKYSNQPQHF. The DNA of the CDR3 is TGCAGCTCAGGCAAATCGCGGGGGGTCCCGAAGTATAGCAATCAGCCCCAGCATTTT. The complete variable domain, with remaining parts taken from reference TRBV29-1 and TRBJ1-5, reads SAVISQKPSRDICQRGTSLTIQCQVDSQVTMMFWYRQQPGQSLTLIATANQGSEATYESGFVIDKFPISRPNLTFSTLTVSNMSPEDSSIYLCSSGKSRGVPKYSNQPQHFGDGTRLSIL.

This clonotype was seen a handful of times. V gene TRBV6-2 or TRBV6-3 combines with J gene TRBJ2-7; 10 positions match TRBD1. CDR1 is MNHEY and CDR2 is SVGEGT in the germline V gene. The CDR3 is 14 amino acids. V was clipped by 4 bases and J by 6 bases; unmatched bases: 6. The CDR3 sequence is CASSFRTGGSEQYF. In DNA form, the CDR3 reads TGTGCCAGCAGTTTCCGGACAGGGGGTAGCGAGCAGTACTTC.

This clonotype showed up many times. V and J are TRBV15 and TRBJ1-2, with D hard to call. There are 15 residues in the CDR3. Trimming shortened V by 3 bases and J by 0 bases, and 11 bases separated the two germline ends. Germline CDR1 reads LNHNV; CDR2 reads YYDKDF (reference sequence). CDR3 nucleotides: TGTGCCACCAGCAGGGAATATCCGTCTAACTATGGCTACACCTTC. Its translation: CATSREYPSNYGYTF.

Many counts were recorded for this clonotype. This rearrangement joins TRBV10-2 to TRBJ1-6, with TRBD1 as a possible D gene (5 bases). The germline V gene encodes CDR1 WSHSY and CDR2 SAAADI. The CDR3 totals 14 residues. V was shortened by 6 bases and J by 9 bases, with 15 bases between the two germline ends. The CDR3 DNA reads TGCGCCAGCAGGACGACAGAAAGGAGTTCACCCCTCCACTTT. This translates into CASRTTERSSPLHF.

The table lists this clonotype with a few counts. One junction end disagrees with the germline gene, perhaps due to a read error. This chain links TRBV5-1 with TRBJ1-6; 10 bases are a match to TRBD1. The CDR3 has 15 residues. Germline CDR1 SGHRS, CDR2 YFSETQ. The CDR3 reads CASSQGQGLNSPLHF. In DNA, the CDR3 is TGTGCCAGCAGCCAGGGACAGGGGTTGAATTCACCCCTCCACTTT.

This clonotype was picked up many times. The chain links TRBV7-8 to TRBJ2-5, with a possible D match to TRBD2 (6 bases). The germline CDR1 and CDR2 sequences are SGHVS and FQNEAQ. The V end lost 4 bases, the J end lost 2 bases, and 14 bases lay between the germline ends. The CDR3 consists of 15 residues. CDR3 nucleotides: TGTGCCAGCAGCTCGTTTATAGCGGAACAAGAGACCCAGTACTTC. Protein product: CASSSFIAEQETQYF. The full variable domain, rest sourced from reference TRBV7-8 and TRBJ2-5, is GAGVSQSPRYKVAKRGQDVALRCDPISGHVSLFWYQQALGQGPEFLTYFQNEAQLDKSGLPSDRFFAERPEGSVSTLKIQRTQQEDSAVYLCASSSFIAEQETQYFGPGTRLLVL.

With regard to this clonotype: A much larger clone lies one base from this, so it may be a read error. The chain has TRBV9 and TRBJ1-1; D is unresolved. The CDR3 contains 15 residues. V was clipped by 0 bases and J by 5 bases, with 14 bases between them. Germline assignment: CDR1 SGDLS and CDR2 YYNGEE. CDR3: CASSVGAGWRTEAFF. The CDR3 bases are TGTGCCAGCAGCGTAGGGGCGGGCTGGAGGACTGAAGCTTTCTTT.

This clonotype was recorded many times. The chain uses TRBV7-8 and TRBJ1-4; the D gene is possibly TRBD1 (5 bases). The V end lost 2 bases, the J end lost 8 bases, and 9 bases lay between the germline ends. This CDR3 contains 13 residues. Germline V gene data show CDR1 as SGHVS and CDR2 as FQNEAQ. The CDR3 DNA reads TGTGCCAGCAGCTTAATCCGGGGCGAAAAACTGTTTTTT. Protein sequence: CASSLIRGEKLFF.

This clonotype was observed a few times. The chain recombines TRBV6-2 or TRBV6-3 with TRBJ2-7; the D is unclear. The CDR3 is 15 residues long. With 5 bases removed from V and 3 bases from J, the gap between germline ends came to 17 bases. Germline-derived CDR1 and CDR2 are MNHEY and SVGEGT. This CDR3 is CASSRAGGLGYEQYF. CDR3 nucleotides: TGTGCCAGCAGTCGTGCCGGTGGATTAGGCTACGAGCAGTACTTC.